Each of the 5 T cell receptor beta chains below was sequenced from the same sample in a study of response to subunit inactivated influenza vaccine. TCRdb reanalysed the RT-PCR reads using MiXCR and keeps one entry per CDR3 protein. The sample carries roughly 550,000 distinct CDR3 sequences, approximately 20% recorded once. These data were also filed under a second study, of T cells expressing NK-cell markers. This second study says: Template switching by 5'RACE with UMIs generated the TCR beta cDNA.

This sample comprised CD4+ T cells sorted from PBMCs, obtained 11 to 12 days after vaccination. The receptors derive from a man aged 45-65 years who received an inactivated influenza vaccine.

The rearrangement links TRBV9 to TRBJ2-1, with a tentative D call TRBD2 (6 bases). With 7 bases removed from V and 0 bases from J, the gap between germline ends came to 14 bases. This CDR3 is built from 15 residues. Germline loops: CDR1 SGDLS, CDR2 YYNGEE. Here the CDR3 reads CASSSGVSSYNEQFF. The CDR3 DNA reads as TGTGCCAGCTCGTCGGGGGTTAGCTCCTACAATGAGCAGTTCTTC.

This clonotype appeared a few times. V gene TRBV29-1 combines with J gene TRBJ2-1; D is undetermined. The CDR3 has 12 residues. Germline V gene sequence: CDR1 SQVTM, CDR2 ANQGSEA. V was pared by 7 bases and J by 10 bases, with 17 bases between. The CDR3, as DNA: TGCAGCGCCGGAAGGGCTCCCTTGGAGCAGTTCTTC. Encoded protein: CSAGRAPLEQFF.

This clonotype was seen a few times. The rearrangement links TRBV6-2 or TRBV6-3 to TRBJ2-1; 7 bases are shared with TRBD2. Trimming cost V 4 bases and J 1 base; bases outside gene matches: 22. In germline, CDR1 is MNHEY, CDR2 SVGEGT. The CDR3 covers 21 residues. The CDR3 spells CASSSPTLTSVRKGSYNEQFF. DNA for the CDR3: TGTGCCAGCAGTTCTCCGACCTTAACTAGCGTCCGGAAAGGTTCCTACAATGAGCAGTTCTTC.

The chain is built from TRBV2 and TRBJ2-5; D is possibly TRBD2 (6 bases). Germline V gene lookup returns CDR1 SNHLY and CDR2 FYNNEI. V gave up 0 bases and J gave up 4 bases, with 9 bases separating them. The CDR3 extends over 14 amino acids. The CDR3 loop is CASSEAGGSETQYF. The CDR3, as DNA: TGTGCCAGCAGTGAAGCGGGGGGTTCAGAGACCCAGTACTTC.

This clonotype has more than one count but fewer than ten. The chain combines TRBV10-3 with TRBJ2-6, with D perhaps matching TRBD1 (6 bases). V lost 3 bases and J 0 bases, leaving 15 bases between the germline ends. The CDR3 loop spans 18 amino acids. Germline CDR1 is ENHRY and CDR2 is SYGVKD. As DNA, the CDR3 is TGTGCCATCAGTGAAGAGGGACACCTAGTCTCTGGGGCCAACGTCCTGACTTTC. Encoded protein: CAISEEGHLVSGANVLTF.